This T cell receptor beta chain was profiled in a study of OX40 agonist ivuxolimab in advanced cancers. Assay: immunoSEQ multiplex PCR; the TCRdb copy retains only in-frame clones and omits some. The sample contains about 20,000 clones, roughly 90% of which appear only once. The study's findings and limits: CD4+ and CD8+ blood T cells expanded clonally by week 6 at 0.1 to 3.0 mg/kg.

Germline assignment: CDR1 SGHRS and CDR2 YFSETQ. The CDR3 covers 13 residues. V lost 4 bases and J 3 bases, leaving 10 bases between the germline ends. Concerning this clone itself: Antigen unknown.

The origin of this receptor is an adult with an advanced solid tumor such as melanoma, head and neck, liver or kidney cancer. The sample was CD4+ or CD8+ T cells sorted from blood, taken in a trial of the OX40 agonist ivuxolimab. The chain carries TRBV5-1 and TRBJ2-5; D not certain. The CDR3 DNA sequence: TGCGCCAGCAGCGTCGGCCCCGAAGAGACCCAGTACTTC. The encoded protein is CASSVGPEETQYF.